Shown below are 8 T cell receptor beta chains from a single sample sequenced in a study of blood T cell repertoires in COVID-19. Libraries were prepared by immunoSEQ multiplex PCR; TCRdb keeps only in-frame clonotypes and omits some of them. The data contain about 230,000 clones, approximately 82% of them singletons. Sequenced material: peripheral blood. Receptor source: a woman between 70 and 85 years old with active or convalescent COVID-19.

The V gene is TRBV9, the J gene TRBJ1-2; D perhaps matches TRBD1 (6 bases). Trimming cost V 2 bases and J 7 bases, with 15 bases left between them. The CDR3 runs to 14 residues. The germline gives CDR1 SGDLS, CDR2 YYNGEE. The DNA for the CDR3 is TGTGCCAGCAGCGTGGACAGTGAAGACTTTGGCTACACCTTC. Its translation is CASSVDSEDFGYTF. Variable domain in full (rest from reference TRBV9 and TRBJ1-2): DSGVTQTPKHLITATGQRVTLRCSPRSGDLSVYWYQQSLDQGLQFLIQYYNGEERAKGNILERFSAQQFPDLHSELNLSSLELGDSALYFCASSVDSEDFGYTFGSGTRLTVV.

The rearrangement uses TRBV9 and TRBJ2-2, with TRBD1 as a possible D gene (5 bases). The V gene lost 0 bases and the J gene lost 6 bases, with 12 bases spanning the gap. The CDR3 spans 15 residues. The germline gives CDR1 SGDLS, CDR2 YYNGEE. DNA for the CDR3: TGTGCCAGCAGCGTAGGTACAGGACCTTCCGGGGAGCTGTTTTTT. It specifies CASSVGTGPSGELFF.

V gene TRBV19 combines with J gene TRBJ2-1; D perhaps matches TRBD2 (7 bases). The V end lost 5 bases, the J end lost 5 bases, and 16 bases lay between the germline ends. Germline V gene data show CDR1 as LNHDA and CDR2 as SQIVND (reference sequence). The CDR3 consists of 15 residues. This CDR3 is CASSQTGGAHNEQFF. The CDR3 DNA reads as TGTGCCAGTAGTCAAACGGGGGGCGCCCACAATGAGCAGTTCTTC.

DNA for the CDR3: TGTGCCAGCAGCTTGCTGGGGGGGCCGGGACAGCCCCAGCATTTT. Its translation: CASSLLGGPGQPQHF. V and J are TRBV5-5 and TRBJ1-5; D might be TRBD1 (6 bases). Deletions cut 1 base from V and 7 bases from J, with 15 bases between. Germline CDR1 and CDR2: SGHKS and YYEKEE (reference sequence). The CDR3 length is 15 residues.

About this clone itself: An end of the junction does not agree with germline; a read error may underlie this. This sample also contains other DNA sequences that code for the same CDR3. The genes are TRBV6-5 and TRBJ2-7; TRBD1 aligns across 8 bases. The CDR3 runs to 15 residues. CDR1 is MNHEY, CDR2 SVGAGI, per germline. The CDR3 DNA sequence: TGTGCCAGCAGCTACTCTGGACAGGGATCCTACGAGCAGTACTTC. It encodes CASSYSGQGSYEQYF.

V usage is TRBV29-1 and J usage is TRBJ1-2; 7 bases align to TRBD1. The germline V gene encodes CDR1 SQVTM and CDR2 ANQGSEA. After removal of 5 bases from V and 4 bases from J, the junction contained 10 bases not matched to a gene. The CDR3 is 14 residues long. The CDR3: CSVQPITGVYGYTF. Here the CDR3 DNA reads TGCAGCGTTCAACCCATAACAGGGGTCTATGGCTACACCTTC. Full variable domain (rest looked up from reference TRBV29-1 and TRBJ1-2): SAVISQKPSRDICQRGTSLTIQCQVDSQVTMMFWYRQQPGQSLTLIATANQGSEATYESGFVIDKFPISRPNLTFSTLTVSNMSPEDSSIYLCSVQPITGVYGYTFGSGTRLTVV.

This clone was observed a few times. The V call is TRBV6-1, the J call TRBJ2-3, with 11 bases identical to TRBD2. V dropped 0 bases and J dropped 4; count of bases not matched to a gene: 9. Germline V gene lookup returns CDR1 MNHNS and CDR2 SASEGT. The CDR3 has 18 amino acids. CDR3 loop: CASSEAGLAGGRADTQYF. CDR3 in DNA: TGTGCCAGCAGTGAAGCGGGGCTAGCGGGAGGAAGGGCAGATACGCAGTATTTT.

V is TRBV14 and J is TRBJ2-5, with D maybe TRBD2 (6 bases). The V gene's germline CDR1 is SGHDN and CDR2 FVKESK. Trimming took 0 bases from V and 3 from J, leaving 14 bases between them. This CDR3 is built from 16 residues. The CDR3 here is CASSQEPAGEKETQYF. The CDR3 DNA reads TGTGCCAGCAGCCAAGAACCAGCGGGTGAAAAAGAGACCCAGTACTTC.